The present entry profiles one T cell receptor beta chain with its context. Its cognate antigen is unknown. The data originate from a study of beta chain features in type 1 diabetes. Study at large: Across all samples, approximately 99 million sorted cells were examined.

The V end was cut by 2 bases, the J end by 3 bases, with 10 bases between. The germline gives CDR1 ENHRY, CDR2 SYGVKD. The CDR3 is 15 amino acids. Study results and limitations: Patients' naive, central memory and regulatory TCRB repertoires appeared more alike than those of healthy donors. Researchers caution that PCR might favor shorter templates, equally among patients and controls.

A heparinised blood draw that averaged about 100 mL was obtained once from each donor. The study reverse transcribed the entire isolated RNA, so it sequenced expressed TCRB transcripts. TCRdb's copy holds only in-frame clones and misses some; the assay was immunoSEQ multiplex PCR. The sample has 400,000 to 550,000 clones; approximately 10% are singletons. The sample comprised naive CD4+ T cells from blood. The chain uses TRBV10-3 and TRBJ2-2, with D possibly TRBD1 on 5 matching bases. This receptor was obtained from a young woman in good health. CDR3 amino acids: CAISEPDIYTGELFF. CDR3 DNA: TGTGCCATCAGTGAGCCGGACATATACACCGGGGAGCTGTTTTTT.